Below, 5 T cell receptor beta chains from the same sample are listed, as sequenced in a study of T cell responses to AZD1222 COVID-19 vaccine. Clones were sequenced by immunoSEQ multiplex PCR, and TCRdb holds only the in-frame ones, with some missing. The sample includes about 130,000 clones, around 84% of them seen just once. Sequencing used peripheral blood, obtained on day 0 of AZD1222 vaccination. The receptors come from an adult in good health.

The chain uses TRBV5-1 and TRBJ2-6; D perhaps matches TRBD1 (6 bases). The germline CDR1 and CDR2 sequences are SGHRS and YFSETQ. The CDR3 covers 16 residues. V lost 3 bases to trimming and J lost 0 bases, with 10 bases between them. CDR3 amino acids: CASSSTGYSGANVLTF. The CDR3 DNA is TGCGCCAGCAGCTCGACAGGTTACTCTGGGGCCAACGTCCTGACTTTC.

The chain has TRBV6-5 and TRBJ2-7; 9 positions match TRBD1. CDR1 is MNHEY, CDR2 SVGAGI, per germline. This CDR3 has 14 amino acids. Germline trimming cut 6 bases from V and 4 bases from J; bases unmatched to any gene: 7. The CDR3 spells CASRAGTGFYEQYF. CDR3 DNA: TGTGCCAGCAGGGCCGGGACAGGGTTTTACGAGCAGTACTTC.

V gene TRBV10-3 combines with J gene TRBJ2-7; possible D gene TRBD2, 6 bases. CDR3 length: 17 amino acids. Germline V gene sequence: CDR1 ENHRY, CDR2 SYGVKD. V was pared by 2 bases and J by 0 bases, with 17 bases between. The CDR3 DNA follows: TGTGCCATCAGTGAGCACTTCGGGCAGGGAGGCTCCTACGAGCAGTACTTC. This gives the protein CAISEHFGQGGSYEQYF.

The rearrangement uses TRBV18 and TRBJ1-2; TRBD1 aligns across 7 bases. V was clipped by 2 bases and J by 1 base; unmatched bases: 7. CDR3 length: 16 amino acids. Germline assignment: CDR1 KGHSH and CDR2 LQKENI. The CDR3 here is CASSPTGDRVNYGYTF. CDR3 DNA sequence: TGTGCCAGCTCACCAACAGGGGACAGAGTTAACTATGGCTACACCTTC. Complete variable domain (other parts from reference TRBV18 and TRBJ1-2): NAGVMQNPRHLVRRRGQEARLRCSPMKGHSHVYWYRQLPEEGLKFMVYLQKENIIDESGMPKERFSAEFPKEGPSILRIQQVVRGDSAAYFCASSPTGDRVNYGYTFGSGTRLTVV.

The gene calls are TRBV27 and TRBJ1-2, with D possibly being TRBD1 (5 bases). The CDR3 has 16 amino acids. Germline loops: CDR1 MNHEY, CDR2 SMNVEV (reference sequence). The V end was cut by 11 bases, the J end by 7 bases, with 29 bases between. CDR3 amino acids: CAHNMGDRQTFGGYTF. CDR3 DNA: TGTGCCCATAACATGGGGGACCGACAGACATTTGGTGGCTACACCTTC.